The clone carrying this T cell receptor beta chain was found a few times. V shed 5 bases and J 7 bases; nucleotides not matched to a gene: 10. Germline-derived CDR1 and CDR2 are LNHDA and SQIVND (reference sequence). There are 15 residues in the CDR3. This entry is derived from a study of blood T cell repertoires in COVID-19. Across the study: Researchers got acute and convalescent COVID-19 samples from the United States, Italy and Spain. T cells, B-cell-depleted T cells, or PBMCs supplied cDNA or gDNA.

In the authors' workflow: Quantification of nucleated cells was approximated via reference gene primer amplification. Data came from immunoSEQ multiplex PCR; TCRdb stores just in-frame clones and leaves some out. The DNA gave D and trimming, while V, J and clone size come from that table. The sample carries about 150,000 clones, roughly 80% recorded once. The material sequenced was peripheral blood. The source is a man aged 55-75 years with acute or convalescent COVID-19. The chain recombines TRBV19 with TRBJ1-2, with TRBD1 matching 10 bases. In nucleotides, the CDR3 is TGTGCCAGTAGTTCACCGGGACAGGGGAGAGCTGGCTACACCTTC. Translating gives CASSSPGQGRAGYTF.